Below are 27 T cell receptor beta chains sequenced from a single sample in a study of cytomegalovirus exposure and HLA in healthy donors. The PCR used 60 Vbeta and 13 Jbeta primers. Sequenced by immunoSEQ multiplex PCR; TCRdb stores in-frame clones only, minus some. The table has roughly 130,000 clones, around 82% seen once; the top ten hold about 11%. The sequencing input was PBMCs. The receptors were sampled from a male donor in good health and CMV-seropositive.

This rearrangement joins TRBV7-9 to TRBJ1-4; 9 bases match TRBD1. Germline V gene sequence: CDR1 SEHNR, CDR2 FQNEAQ (reference sequence). CDR3 size: 17 residues. V dropped 5 bases and J dropped 1; count of bases not matched to a gene: 8. In nucleotides, the CDR3 is TGTGCCAGCAGCGGGGAAACAGGGGGCGAAACTAATGAAAAACTGTTTTTT. Amino acid sequence: CASSGETGGETNEKLFF.

The chain couples TRBV28 to TRBJ2-3; 10 bases align to TRBD2. Germline V gives CDR1 MDHEN, CDR2 SYDVKM. The CDR3 is 16 amino acids. V shed 4 bases and J 4 bases; nucleotides not matched to a gene: 8. CDR3 amino acids: CASSSPAGGMADTQYF. CDR3 DNA: TGTGCCAGCAGTTCTCCAGCGGGAGGGATGGCAGATACGCAGTATTTT. The full variable domain, completed using reference TRBV28 and TRBJ2-3, is DVKVTQSSRYLVKRTGEKVFLECVQDMDHENMFWYRQDPGLGLRLIYFSYDVKMKEKGDIPEGYSVSREKKERFSLILESASTNQTSMYLCASSSPAGGMADTQYFGPGTRLTVL.

This clone is a singleton in its sample. Compared with germline, one end of the junction differs, possibly owing to a read error. The genes are TRBV19 and TRBJ2-6, with a tentative D call TRBD1 (6 bases). Germline V gene data show CDR1 as LNHDA and CDR2 as SQIVND (reference sequence). This CDR3 is built from 16 residues. The CDR3 reads CASREQGRSAANGLTF. The CDR3 nucleotides read TGTGCCAGTAGAGAACAGGGTAGGTCGGCGGCCAACGGCCTGACTTTC.

J is TRBJ2-1 and V is TRBV11-1, with 8 bases fitting TRBD1. V lost 5 bases and J lost 6; bases outside the gene matches: 12. Germline CDR1 reads SGHAT; CDR2 reads FQDESV (reference sequence). This CDR3 contains 16 residues. CDR3 coding DNA: TGTGCCAGCAGCCCTAGGAACCCGGACAGGGTCAATGAGCAGTTCTTC. This gives the protein CASSPRNPDRVNEQFF.

The chain couples TRBV15 to TRBJ2-7; no clear D. This CDR3 is built from 12 residues. V gave up 0 bases and J gave up 6 bases, with 6 bases separating them. CDR1 and CDR2 from the germline V gene are LNHNV and YYDKDF (reference sequence). CDR3 sequence (DNA): TGTGCCACCAGCAGAGATCTTCGCGAGCAGTACTTC. This sequence encodes CATSRDLREQYF.

The chain carries TRBV28 and TRBJ2-5; maybe TRBD2 (5 bases). The germline V gene has CDR1 MDHEN and CDR2 SYDVKM. Between the trimmed V and J ends, which lost 6 bases and 5 bases, there was a span of 13 bases. The CDR3 contains 13 residues. The CDR3 reads CASRVLARETQYF. The CDR3 coding sequence is TGTGCCAGCAGAGTTCTAGCCCGGGAGACCCAGTACTTC.

In regard to this clone: The germline gene is not matched at one end of the junction; a read error may be the cause. V usage is TRBV7-3 and J usage is TRBJ2-3, with 7 bases fitting TRBD1. The CDR3 totals 16 residues. Germline values: CDR1 SGHTA, CDR2 FQGTGA. Here the CDR3 DNA reads TGTGCCAGCAGCCTAACACCGGGACAGATGGCAGATACGCAGTATTTT. It translates to CASSLTPGQMADTQYF.

The chain carries TRBV5-6 and TRBJ1-1, with 7 bases aligning to TRBD1. Germline V gene data show CDR1 as SGHDT and CDR2 as YYEEEE. With 2 bases clipped from V and 5 bases from J, the junction kept 6 bases outside the gene matches. This CDR3 is built from 14 residues. The CDR3 DNA reads TGTGCCAGCAGCTTTCCAGGGGGAAGAACTGAAGCTTTCTTT. Translation gives CASSFPGGRTEAFF.

The rearrangement links TRBV9 to TRBJ1-6; D not certain. V was pared by 0 bases and J by 8 bases, with 6 bases between. Germline assignment: CDR1 SGDLS and CDR2 YYNGEE. The CDR3 runs to 13 residues. The CDR3 coding sequence is TGTGCCAGCAGCGTAGACTTGGATTCACCCCTCCACTTT. Translated, it gives CASSVDLDSPLHF.

V is TRBV19 and J is TRBJ2-7, with 8 bases identical to TRBD2. Germline CDR1 reads LNHDA; CDR2 reads SQIVND (reference sequence). The CDR3 loop spans 15 amino acids. V gave up 3 bases and J gave up 3 bases; unmatched junction bases: 7. The CDR3 protein is CASSIQSGSLYEQYF. In nucleotides, the CDR3 is TGTGCCAGTAGTATCCAAAGCGGGAGTCTCTACGAGCAGTACTTC.

The chain links TRBV27 to TRBJ2-4, with 9 bases fitting TRBD2. Germline V CDR1 and CDR2: MNHEY, SMNVEV (reference sequence). V shed 3 bases, J shed 11 bases, and the junction held 11 bases outside the gene matches. CDR3 length equals 15 residues. This CDR3 is CASSLGSVAGVVQYF. Written as DNA, the CDR3 is TGTGCCAGCAGTTTGGGGTCGGTAGCGGGAGTGGTTCAGTACTTC.

The chain combines TRBV14 with TRBJ2-3; TRBD2 matches at 12 bases. After removal of 4 bases from V and 3 bases from J, the junction contained 2 bases not matched to a gene. CDR3 length equals 15 residues. CDR1 is SGHDN and CDR2 is FVKESK in the germline V gene. The CDR3 DNA follows: TGTGCCAGCAGCCCCGGACTAGCGGGAACAGATACGCAGTATTTT. The encoded protein is CASSPGLAGTDTQYF.

This chain uses TRBV7-2 with TRBJ1-2, with 10 bases fitting TRBD1. Looked up from germline, CDR1 is SGHTA and CDR2 is FQGNSA. The V gene end was trimmed by 6 bases and the J gene end by 0 bases; junction bases not matched to a gene: 7. There are 16 residues in the CDR3. The CDR3 DNA sequence: TGTGCCAGCAGTTCAACCGGGACAGGGGCTAACTATGGCTACACCTTC. Protein product: CASSSTGTGANYGYTF.

This sequence joins TRBV10-3 and TRBJ1-1; D remains ambiguous. Trimming removed 2 bases at V and 1 base at J, with 8 bases between. Germline V gives CDR1 ENHRY, CDR2 SYGVKD. CDR3 size: 14 residues. Here the CDR3 reads CAISEEGRNTEAFF. CDR3 nucleotide sequence: TGTGCCATCAGTGAGGAGGGAAGGAACACTGAAGCTTTCTTT.

The chain uses TRBV6-6 and TRBJ1-4; 7 nucleotides line up with TRBD1. V was clipped by 2 bases and J by 3 bases; unmatched bases: 3. Germline V gene data show CDR1 as MNHNY and CDR2 as SVGAGI (reference sequence). This CDR3 is 15 amino acids long. The CDR3 DNA reads TGTGCCAGCAGTTACGACAGGGCCTCTAATGAAAAACTGTTTTTT. Translated, it gives CASSYDRASNEKLFF.

The V and J genes are TRBV19 and TRBJ2-2; D not certain. Germline-derived CDR1 and CDR2 are LNHDA and SQIVND (reference sequence). V lost 11 bases and J lost 1, with 11 bases in between. The CDR3 has 13 residues. The CDR3 nucleotides read TGTGCCGCCGGAGTCTTGAACACCGGGGAGCTGTTTTTT. Translation gives CAAGVLNTGELFF.

V and J are TRBV11-2 and TRBJ2-7; 8 bases align to TRBD1. Germline values: CDR1 SGHAT, CDR2 FQNNGV. V lost 0 bases, J lost 3 bases, and 1 base stayed unmatched. CDR3 size: 14 residues. The CDR3, as DNA: TGTGCCAGCAGCTTAGACAGGGGGCACTACGAGCAGTACTTC. It specifies CASSLDRGHYEQYF.

The chain is built from TRBV19 and TRBJ1-1, with no clear D. V was shortened by 3 bases and J by 5 bases, with 13 bases between the two germline ends. Germline V CDR1 and CDR2: LNHDA, SQIVND (reference sequence). This CDR3 region has 14 residues. The CDR3 protein is CASSIMVRGTEAFF. The DNA for the CDR3 is TGTGCCAGTAGTATCATGGTGCGCGGGACTGAAGCTTTCTTT.

The J gene is TRBJ1-4, the V gene TRBV2; tentatively, D is TRBD1 (5 bases). Trimming shortened V by 9 bases and J by 3 bases, and 20 bases separated the two germline ends. There are 16 residues in the CDR3. Germline V gene sequence: CDR1 SNHLY, CDR2 FYNNEI. The DNA for the CDR3 is TGTGCCAGTAGTTTTTCAGGGTCCGGAGCTAATGAAAAACTGTTTTTT. It codes for CASSFSGSGANEKLFF.

This chain connects TRBV1 to TRBJ2-3; the table assigns TRBD2, which was not confirmed against the DNA. TRBV1 is a pseudogene segment. This CDR3 comprises 14 residues. CDR3 DNA sequence: TGCACCAGCAGCCATCCCACTGACGGGGATACGCAGTATTTT. Its translation is CTSSHPTDGDTQYF.

The chain joins TRBV30 to TRBJ1-3, with no clear D. There are 14 residues in the CDR3. V was trimmed by 0 bases and J by 0 bases, leaving 6 bases between them. Per the germline V gene, CDR1 is GTSNPN and CDR2 is SVGIG (reference sequence). Written as DNA, the CDR3 is TGTGCCTGGAGTGTAGGGAGCTCTGGAAACACCATATATTTT. This sequence encodes CAWSVGSSGNTIYF.

The chain recombines TRBV9 with TRBJ1-1; no clear D. This CDR3 region has 14 residues. Trimming pared 0 bases from V and 2 bases from J, leaving 8 bases between. CDR1 is SGDLS, CDR2 YYNGEE, per germline. CDR3 bases: TGTGCCAGCAGCGTAGCGACGGGTAACACTGAAGCTTTCTTT. This gives the protein CASSVATGNTEAFF.

The chain joins TRBV25-1 to TRBJ2-3, with 11 bases identical to TRBD2. Germline V gene lookup returns CDR1 MGHDK and CDR2 SYGVNS. Unmatched junction bases numbered 6, after V lost 5 bases and J lost 2 bases. The CDR3 is 16 residues long. The CDR3 here is CASSPGTSGFTDTQYF. CDR3 DNA: TGTGCCAGCAGTCCGGGGACTAGCGGCTTCACAGATACGCAGTATTTT.

This chain links TRBV25-1 with TRBJ2-5; a weak D match, TRBD2 (6 bases). CDR3 length: 13 amino acids. Trimming shortened V by 4 bases and J by 5 bases, and 11 bases separated the two germline ends. The V gene's germline CDR1 is MGHDK and CDR2 SYGVNS. CDR3 protein: CASSAAGRETQYF. CDR3 DNA sequence: TGTGCCAGCAGTGCGGCAGGGAGGGAGACCCAGTACTTC.

This rearrangement joins TRBV5-6 to TRBJ2-1; 11 bases line up with TRBD2. This CDR3 has 17 amino acids. Per the germline V gene, CDR1 is SGHDT and CDR2 is YYEEEE. V dropped 2 bases and J dropped 6; count of bases not matched to a gene: 10. The CDR3 bases are TGTGCCAGCAGCTTTCGGTCGGGACTAGCGGCAGTCAATGAGCAGTTCTTC. Its protein is CASSFRSGLAAVNEQFF.

This chain joins TRBV5-8 and TRBJ2-7, with D perhaps TRBD1 (7 bases). There are 15 residues in the CDR3. Trimming stripped 1 base from V and 3 bases from J, with 14 bases between. Germline CDR1 is SGHTS and CDR2 is YDEGEE. The CDR3 bases are TGTGCCAGCAGCTTGATGCAGGGGGGAGGCTACGAGCAGTACTTC. This gives the protein CASSLMQGGGYEQYF.

The V and J genes are TRBV19 and TRBJ2-3; D is possibly TRBD1 (6 bases). Germline V gene lookup returns CDR1 LNHDA and CDR2 SQIVND (reference sequence). V was trimmed by 3 bases and J by 5 bases, leaving 12 bases between them. The length of the CDR3 is 14 residues. The CDR3 DNA reads TGTGCCAGTAGTATCGGGACGGACAGAGATACGCAGTATTTT. Translated: CASSIGTDRDTQYF.